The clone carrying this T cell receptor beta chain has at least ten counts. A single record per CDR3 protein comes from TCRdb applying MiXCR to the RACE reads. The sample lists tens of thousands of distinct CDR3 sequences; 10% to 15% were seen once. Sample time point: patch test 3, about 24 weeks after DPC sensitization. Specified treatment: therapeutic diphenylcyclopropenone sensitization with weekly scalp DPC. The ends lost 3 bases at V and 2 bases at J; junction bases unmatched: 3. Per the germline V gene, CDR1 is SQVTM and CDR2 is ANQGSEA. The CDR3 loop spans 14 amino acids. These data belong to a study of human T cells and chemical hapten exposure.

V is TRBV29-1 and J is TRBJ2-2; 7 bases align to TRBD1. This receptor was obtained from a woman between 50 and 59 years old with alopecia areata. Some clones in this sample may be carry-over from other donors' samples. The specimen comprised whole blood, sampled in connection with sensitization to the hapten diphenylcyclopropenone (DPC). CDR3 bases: TGCAGCGTTGACGAGGGGGCCAACACCGGGGAGCTGTTTTTT. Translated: CSVDEGANTGELFF.